These T cell receptor beta chains were read from a single sample in a study of cytomegalovirus exposure and HLA in healthy donors. Libraries were prepared by immunoSEQ multiplex PCR; TCRdb keeps only in-frame clonotypes and omits some of them. The sample consists of around 150,000 clones, around four fifths of them appearing once. Sample: PBMCs. The receptor set was obtained from a boy aged 2-15 years in good health and CMV-seronegative. Each CDR3 is given with its conserved first and last residue. Fields, in order: V gene, J gene, CDR3 protein.

v_call: TRBV28; j_call: TRBJ1-5; cdr3_aa: CATTLLGQGSYSDQPQHF
v_call: TRBV5-6; j_call: TRBJ2-1; cdr3_aa: CASSFTDGGANEQFF
v_call: TRBV6-5; j_call: TRBJ2-6; cdr3_aa: CASRLEPAGANVLTF
v_call: TRBV7-6; j_call: TRBJ1-1; cdr3_aa: CASSIGRRMNTEAFF
v_call: TRBV14; j_call: TRBJ2-1; cdr3_aa: CASSQDRPMDRRNEQFF
v_call: TRBV20-1; j_call: TRBJ1-2; cdr3_aa: CSAPKPYGYTF
v_call: TRBV11-3; j_call: TRBJ2-7; cdr3_aa: CASSLEGAGIGEQYF
v_call: TRBV6-5; j_call: TRBJ1-2; cdr3_aa: CASRDTGSNGYTF
v_call: TRBV6-1; j_call: TRBJ2-1; cdr3_aa: CASSRLVLNREQFF
v_call: TRBV18; j_call: TRBJ2-3; cdr3_aa: CASSALRLWSTDTQYF
v_call: TRBV5-1; j_call: TRBJ1-1; cdr3_aa: CASSNLNTEAFF
v_call: TRBV27; j_call: TRBJ1-1; cdr3_aa: CASSPWTGRNTEAFF
v_call: TRBV7-3; j_call: TRBJ1-1; cdr3_aa: CASSLQGGSTEAFF
v_call: TRBV11-1; j_call: TRBJ1-2; cdr3_aa: CASSFLTGSYGYTF
v_call: TRBV6-5; j_call: TRBJ2-7; cdr3_aa: CASSYGGVGEQYF
v_call: TRBV7-2; j_call: TRBJ2-5; cdr3_aa: CASSPGQYQETQYF
v_call: TRBV5-1; j_call: .; cdr3_aa: CASSLDRSRYEQYF
v_call: TRBV7-2; j_call: TRBJ2-1; cdr3_aa: CASSLALLAGGGNEQFF
v_call: TRBV2; j_call: TRBJ1-2; cdr3_aa: CASRLTGTANYGYTF
v_call: TRBV10-3; j_call: TRBJ2-5; cdr3_aa: CATKGAGANQETQYF
v_call: TRBV10-3; j_call: TRBJ2-3; cdr3_aa: CAISERGLSTDTQYF
v_call: TRBV6-5; j_call: TRBJ2-5; cdr3_aa: CASSYASGETQYF
v_call: TRBV2; j_call: TRBJ2-1; cdr3_aa: CASSKDRDEQFF